One and the same sample provided the 17 T cell receptor beta chains below, sequenced in a study of cytomegalovirus exposure and HLA in healthy donors. The PCR employed 60 Vbeta primers together with 13 Jbeta primers. TCRdb keeps only in-frame clones here, not all; method: immunoSEQ multiplex PCR. Counted here are approximately 150,000 clones, around 66% occurring once; the ten biggest clones make up around 3%. The source material was PBMCs. The origin of the receptors is a young woman in good health and CMV-seropositive.

This rearrangement joins TRBV19 to TRBJ1-5; D unresolved. The CDR3 runs 12 residues. Germline lookup yields CDR1 LNHDA and CDR2 SQIVND (reference sequence). V shed 6 bases and J shed 2 bases, with 5 bases lying between them. The CDR3 here is CASRGGNQPQHF. CDR3 DNA: TGTGCCAGTAGGGGAGGCAATCAGCCCCAGCATTTT.

The rearrangement links TRBV5-1 to TRBJ1-2, with D uncertain. The CDR3 length is 14 residues. Germline V gene sequence: CDR1 SGHRS, CDR2 YFSETQ. With 4 bases removed from V and 4 bases from J, the gap between germline ends came to 14 bases. This CDR3 is CASSVSGLGYGYTF. The CDR3 region has the DNA TGCGCCAGCAGCGTGTCTGGGCTGGGCTATGGCTACACCTTC. Using reference TRBV5-1 and TRBJ1-2 for the parts outside the CDR3, the full variable domain is KAGVTQTPRYLIKTRGQQVTLSCSPISGHRSVSWYQQTPGQGLQFLFEYFSETQRNKGNFPGRFSGRQFSNSRSEMNVSTLELGDSALYLCASSVSGLGYGYTFGSGTRLTVV.

The table lists this clone with a few counts. This chain links TRBV6-4 with TRBJ2-1; 7 nucleotides line up with TRBD2. In germline, CDR1 is MRHNA, CDR2 SNTAGT. CDR3 size: 15 residues. J lost 4 bases, V lost 3 bases, and 6 bases had no gene match. DNA for the CDR3: TGTGCCAGCAGTGATCAGGATAGCGGGTACAATGAGCAGTTCTTC. This translates into CASSDQDSGYNEQFF.

This chain joins TRBV28 and TRBJ2-3, with a tentative D call TRBD2 (6 bases). Between the trimmed V and J ends, which lost 2 bases and 4 bases, there was a span of 13 bases. CDR3 length equals 15 residues. The germline CDR1 and CDR2 sequences are MDHEN and SYDVKM. CDR3 loop: CASSLRRVGADTQYF. CDR3 DNA sequence: TGTGCCAGCAGTTTAAGGAGGGTAGGGGCAGATACGCAGTATTTT.

The chain recombines TRBV4-1 with TRBJ2-1, with 13 bases lining up with TRBD2. Germline V gene lookup returns CDR1 MGHRA and CDR2 YSYEKL. This CDR3 is built from 15 residues. Germline trimming cut 6 bases from V and 4 bases from J; bases unmatched to any gene: 3. The CDR3 here is CASSQTSGGYNEQFF. DNA for the CDR3: TGCGCCAGCAGTCAGACTAGCGGGGGGTACAATGAGCAGTTCTTC.

The chain uses TRBV5-1 and TRBJ2-3, with TRBD1 matching 9 bases. CDR3 length: 15 amino acids. V shed 4 bases and J 5 bases; nucleotides not matched to a gene: 8. Germline lookup yields CDR1 SGHRS and CDR2 YFSETQ. The CDR3 region has the DNA TGCGCCAGCAGCCGGAACCCGACAGGGGGAGATACGCAGTATTTT. Amino acid sequence: CASSRNPTGGDTQYF.

The chain carries TRBV5-4 and TRBJ1-1; 7 positions match TRBD1. The CDR3 length is 13 residues. Germline CDR1 is SGHNT and CDR2 is YYREEE (reference sequence). The V and J ends lost 4 bases and 7 bases, in that order; junction bases with no gene match: 7. CDR3 sequence: CASSIGQANEAFF. In DNA form, the CDR3 reads TGTGCCAGCAGCATTGGACAGGCTAATGAAGCTTTCTTT.

This clone came up a few times. The CDR3 region is CAWSARPHRTGYNSPLHF. The CDR3 coding sequence is TGTGCCTGGAGCGCCAGACCCCATCGAACAGGGTATAATTCACCCCTCCACTTT. V and J are TRBV30 and TRBJ1-6; possible D gene TRBD1, 6 bases. The CDR3 is made up of 18 amino acids. The V and J ends lost 3 bases and 4 bases respectively, with 22 bases between them. From germline, CDR1 is GTSNPN and CDR2 SVGIG (reference sequence).

V usage is TRBV30 and J usage is TRBJ2-2, with D maybe TRBD1 (5 bases). The J call may be wrong; the DNA end is better matched by TRBJ1-3. The CDR3 contains 14 residues. Germline V gene data show CDR1 as GTSNPN and CDR2 as SVGIG (reference sequence). The DNA of the CDR3 is TGTGCCGCCCCGACAGCCACCTCTGGAAACACCATATATTTT. This encodes CAAPTATSGNTIYF.

The sample holds a few counts of this clone. The chain joins TRBV5-4 to TRBJ2-5; weak D call: TRBD1 (6 bases). The J call may be faulty, since TRBJ2-7 better matches the DNA end. This CDR3 region has 13 residues. The germline V gene encodes CDR1 SGHNT and CDR2 YYREEE (reference sequence). CDR3 amino acids: CASSIGGSYEQYF. CDR3 coding DNA: TGTGCCAGCAGCATAGGGGGCTCCTACGAGCAGTACTTC.

As to this clone: One junction end disagrees with the germline gene, perhaps due to a read error. The chain joins TRBV6-1 to TRBJ2-1; TRBD2 agrees at 14 bases. This CDR3 is built from 13 residues. Germline-derived CDR1 and CDR2 are MNHNS and SASEGT. This CDR3 is CASGRLAGGQVVF. The CDR3 coding sequence is TGTGCCAGCGGCAGACTAGCGGGGGGGCAAGTGGTCTTC.

The J gene is TRBJ2-3, the V gene TRBV30, with TRBD2 identical over 10 bases. The junction had 3 bases not matched to a gene; V was cut back by 1 base and J by 2 bases. This CDR3 contains 15 residues. CDR1 GTSNPN and CDR2 SVGIG come from the germline V gene (reference sequence). The CDR3 reads CAWSALAGATDTQYF. Written as DNA, the CDR3 is TGTGCCTGGAGTGCCCTAGCGGGAGCCACAGATACGCAGTATTTT.

The chain joins TRBV27 to TRBJ1-2; TRBD1 is a possible D gene (5 bases). This CDR3 spans 16 amino acids. V shed 3 bases and J shed 6 bases, with 20 bases lying between them. CDR1 and CDR2 (germline): MNHEY, SMNVEV (reference sequence). The CDR3 protein is CASSFSQGIGFHGYTF. DNA of the CDR3: TGTGCCAGCAGTTTCTCCCAGGGAATTGGTTTTCATGGCTACACCTTC.

The chain uses TRBV2 and TRBJ2-7, with TRBD2 matching over 7 bases. The junction had 12 bases not matched to a gene; V was cut back by 9 bases and J by 7 bases. CDR3 size: 13 residues. CDR1 and CDR2 (germline): SNHLY, FYNNEI. CDR3 DNA: TGTGCCAGAAGATCAAGGGAGCGGGGAGAGCAGTACTTC. It specifies CARRSRERGEQYF.

This clone was counted between two and nine times. The chain recombines TRBV5-4 with TRBJ2-5; D unclear. Germline V lookup: CDR1 SGHNT, CDR2 YYREEE (reference sequence). V was trimmed by 3 bases and J by 3 bases, leaving 15 bases between them. This CDR3 has 15 amino acids. The DNA of the CDR3 is TGTGCCAGCAGCTCTAACACAGCTGCGAAAGAGACCCAGTACTTC. Encoded protein: CASSSNTAAKETQYF. Full variable domain (outside the CDR3, taken from reference TRBV5-4 and TRBJ2-5): ETGVTQSPTHLIKTRGQQVTLRCSSQSGHNTVSWYQQALGQGPQFIFQYYREEENGRGNFPPRFSGLQFPNYSSELNVNALELDDSALYLCASSSNTAAKETQYFGPGTRLLVL.

This clone was picked up many times. V is TRBV27 and J is TRBJ1-4; the match to TRBD1 covers 7 bases. Per germline, CDR1 MNHEY and CDR2 SMNVEV (reference sequence). With 6 bases clipped from V and 8 bases from J, the junction kept 6 bases outside the gene matches. The CDR3 contains 13 residues. Here the CDR3 reads CASRPGTVEKLFF. CDR3 bases: TGTGCCAGCAGACCCGGGACAGTCGAAAAACTGTTTTTT.

Many counts were recorded for this clone. The genes are TRBV4-1 and TRBJ2-7; 10 nucleotides agree with TRBD2. In germline, CDR1 is MGHRA, CDR2 YSYEKL. CDR3 length: 15 residues. The ends lost 7 bases at V and 0 bases at J; junction bases unmatched: 6. CDR3 nucleotides: TGCGCCAGCACGAGAGGACTAGCGGCCTCCTACGAGCAGTACTTC. Translated: CASTRGLAASYEQYF.